This TCR beta chain was found in a study of blood T cell repertoires in COVID-19. Study-wide context: Samples came from the United States, Italy and Spain, spanning acute and convalescent COVID-19. Nucleic acid was either cDNA or gDNA, and it came from T cells, B-cell-depleted T cells, or PBMCs.

Recruited during active infection, patients (from Seattle) were subsequently followed longitudinally. CDR1 is SGHTS and CDR2 is YDEGEE in the germline V gene. This CDR3 is built from 17 residues. Trimming removed 3 bases at V and 2 bases at J, with 20 bases between. Authors' data handling: Amplified reference gene primers provided the basis for estimating nucleated cell counts. Data came from immunoSEQ multiplex PCR; TCRdb stores just in-frame clones and leaves some out. V, J and clone size are taken as reported in that table, and D and trimming were inferred from the DNA itself. The data hold over 70,000 clones, with roughly nine tenths observed a single time. This clone was counted once.

Sequenced: peripheral blood. This TCR derives from a man over 45 with COVID-19, enrolled during active disease. The gene calls are TRBV5-8 and TRBJ1-2; TRBD1 is a possible D gene (6 bases). This CDR3 is CASSWGFGQRENYGYTF. DNA of the CDR3: TGTGCCAGCAGCTGGGGGTTCGGACAGAGGGAAAACTATGGCTACACCTTC.